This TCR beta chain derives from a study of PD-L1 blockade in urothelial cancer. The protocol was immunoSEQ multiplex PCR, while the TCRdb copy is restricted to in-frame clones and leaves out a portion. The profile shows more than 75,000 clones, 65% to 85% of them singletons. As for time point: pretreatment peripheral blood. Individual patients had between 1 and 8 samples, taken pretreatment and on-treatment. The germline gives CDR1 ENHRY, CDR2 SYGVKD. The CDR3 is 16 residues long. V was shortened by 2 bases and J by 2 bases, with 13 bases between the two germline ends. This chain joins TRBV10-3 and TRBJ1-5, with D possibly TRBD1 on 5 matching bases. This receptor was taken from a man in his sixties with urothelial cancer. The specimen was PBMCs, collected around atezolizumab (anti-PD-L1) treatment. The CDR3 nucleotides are TGTGCCATCAGTGAGGGCGGGGCGGGAGGCAATCAGCCCCAGCATTTT. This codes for CAISEGGAGGNQPQHF.